This TCR beta chain derives from a study of blood T cell repertoires in COVID-19. Participants, roughly 18 to 90 years old, spanned about two dozen US areas. Germline V gives CDR1 MGHRA, CDR2 YSYEKL. The CDR3 extends over 17 amino acids. V was cut by 0 bases and J by 0 bases, with 9 bases left in between. The assay was immunoSEQ multiplex PCR, and TCRdb's table has in-frame clones only and misses some. The table includes roughly 180,000 clones, roughly 82% detected once. This chain joins TRBV4-1 and TRBJ1-6, with D perhaps TRBD1 (6 bases). This receptor was obtained from a man aged 35-49 years who had recovered from COVID-19. Input material: PBMCs or T cells enriched from blood (not recorded which). The CDR3 DNA sequence: TGCGCCAGCAGCCAAGATCAGGGGAGCTCCTATAATTCACCCCTCCACTTT. Its protein product is CASSQDQGSSYNSPLHF.